The 2 T cell receptor beta chains listed next were all sequenced from one sample in a study of blood T cell repertoires in COVID-19. Clones were sequenced by immunoSEQ multiplex PCR, and TCRdb holds only the in-frame ones, with some missing. The sample records 100,000 to 150,000 clones, around 88% being singletons. The sample consisted of peripheral blood. The source of these receptors is a human donor in a cohort sampled during active COVID-19.

The gene calls are TRBV30 and TRBJ1-2; TRBD1 matches at 8 bases. The V and J ends lost 2 bases and 8 bases, in that order; junction bases with no gene match: 16. This CDR3 is 16 amino acids long. Germline values: CDR1 GTSNPN, CDR2 SVGIG (reference sequence). CDR3 DNA: TGTGCCTGGAGTCGGGGACAGGTGGCCCTGGCGGCGGGCTACACCTTC. It translates to CAWSRGQVALAAGYTF.

The count of this clone is one. The chain is built from TRBV11-3 and TRBJ2-3; 10 bases align to TRBD2. In germline, CDR1 is SGHNT, CDR2 YENEEA. V was pared by 0 bases and J by 3 bases, with 24 bases of the junction left unmatched. The CDR3 has 23 amino acids. The CDR3 region has the DNA TGTGCCAGCAGCTTAGAACGGGCTAGCGGGAGAAAGTTTTCGATTCGGGGAACAGATACGCAGTATTTT. Protein product: CASSLERASGRKFSIRGTDTQYF.